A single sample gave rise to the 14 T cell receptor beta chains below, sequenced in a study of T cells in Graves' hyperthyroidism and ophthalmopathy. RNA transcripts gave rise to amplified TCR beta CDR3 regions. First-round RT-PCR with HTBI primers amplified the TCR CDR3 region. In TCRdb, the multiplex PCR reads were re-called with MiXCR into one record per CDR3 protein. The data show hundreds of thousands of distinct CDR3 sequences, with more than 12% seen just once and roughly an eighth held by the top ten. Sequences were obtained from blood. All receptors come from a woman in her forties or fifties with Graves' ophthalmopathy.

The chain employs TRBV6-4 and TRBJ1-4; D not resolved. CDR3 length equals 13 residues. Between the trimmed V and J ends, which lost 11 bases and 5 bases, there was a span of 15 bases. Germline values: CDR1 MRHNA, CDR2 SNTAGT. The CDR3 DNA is TGTGCCGGGGATTTGGGCCGAAATGAAAAACTGTTTTTT. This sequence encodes CAGDLGRNEKLFF.

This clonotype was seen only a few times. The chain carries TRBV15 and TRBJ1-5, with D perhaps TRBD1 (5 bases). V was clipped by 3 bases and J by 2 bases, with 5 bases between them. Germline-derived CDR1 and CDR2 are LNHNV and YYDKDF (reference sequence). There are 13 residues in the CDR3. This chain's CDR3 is CATSRGRNQPQHF. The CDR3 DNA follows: TGTGCCACCAGCAGGGGGCGCAATCAGCCCCAGCATTTT.

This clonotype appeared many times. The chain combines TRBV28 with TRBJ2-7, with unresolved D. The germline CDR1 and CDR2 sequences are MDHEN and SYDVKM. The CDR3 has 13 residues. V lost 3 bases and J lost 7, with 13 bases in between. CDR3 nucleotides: TGTGCCAGCAGTTTTACAAGAAGTACTGAGCAGTACTTC. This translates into CASSFTRSTEQYF.

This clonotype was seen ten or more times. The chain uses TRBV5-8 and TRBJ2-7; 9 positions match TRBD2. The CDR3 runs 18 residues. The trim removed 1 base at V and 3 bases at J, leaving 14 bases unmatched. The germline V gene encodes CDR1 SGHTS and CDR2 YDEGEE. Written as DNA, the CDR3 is TGTGCCAGCAGCTTGTTGAGGGCTAGCGGGGACGACAACTACGAGCAGTACTTC. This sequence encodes CASSLLRASGDDNYEQYF. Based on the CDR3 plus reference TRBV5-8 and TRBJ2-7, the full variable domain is EAGVTQSPTHLIKTRGQQATLRCSPISGHTSVYWYQQALGLGLQFLLWYDEGEERNRGNFPPRFSGRQFPNYSSELNVNALELEDSALYLCASSLLRASGDDNYEQYFGPGTRLTVT.

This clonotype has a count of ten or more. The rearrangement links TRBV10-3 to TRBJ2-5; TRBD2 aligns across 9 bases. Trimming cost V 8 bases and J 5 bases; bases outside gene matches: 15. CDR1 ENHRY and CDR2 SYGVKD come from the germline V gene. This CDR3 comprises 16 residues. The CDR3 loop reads CAIGPISGGVGETQYF. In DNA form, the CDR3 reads TGTGCCATCGGACCAATTAGCGGGGGAGTGGGGGAGACCCAGTACTTC.

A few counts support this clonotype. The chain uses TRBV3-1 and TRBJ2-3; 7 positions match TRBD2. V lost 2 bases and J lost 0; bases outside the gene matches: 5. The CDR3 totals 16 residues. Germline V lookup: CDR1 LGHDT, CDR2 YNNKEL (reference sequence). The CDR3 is CASSQFVSGSTDTQYF. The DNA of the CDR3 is TGTGCCAGCAGCCAATTTGTTAGCGGGAGCACAGATACGCAGTATTTT.

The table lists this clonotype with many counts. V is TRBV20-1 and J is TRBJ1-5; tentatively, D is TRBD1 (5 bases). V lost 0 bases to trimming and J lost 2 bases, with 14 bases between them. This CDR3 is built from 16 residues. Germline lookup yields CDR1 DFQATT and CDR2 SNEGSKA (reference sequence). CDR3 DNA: TGCAGTGCTAGAGAGCCCGGGGGTCTGGGCAATCAGCCCCAGCATTTT. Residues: CSAREPGGLGNQPQHF.

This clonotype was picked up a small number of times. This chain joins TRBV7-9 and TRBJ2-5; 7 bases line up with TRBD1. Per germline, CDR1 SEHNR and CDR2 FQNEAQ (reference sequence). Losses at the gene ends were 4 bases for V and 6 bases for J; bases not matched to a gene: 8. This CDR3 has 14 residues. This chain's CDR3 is CASSSLQGRKTQYF. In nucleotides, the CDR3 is TGTGCCAGCAGCTCATTACAGGGGCGTAAGACCCAGTACTTC.

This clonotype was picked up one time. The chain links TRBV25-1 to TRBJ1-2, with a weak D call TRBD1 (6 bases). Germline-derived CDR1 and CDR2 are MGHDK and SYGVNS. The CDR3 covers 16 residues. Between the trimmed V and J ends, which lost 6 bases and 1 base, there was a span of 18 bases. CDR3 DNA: TGTGCCAGCAGGGGTAGGACAGAGAGTTTTAACTATGGCTACACCTTC. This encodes CASRGRTESFNYGYTF.

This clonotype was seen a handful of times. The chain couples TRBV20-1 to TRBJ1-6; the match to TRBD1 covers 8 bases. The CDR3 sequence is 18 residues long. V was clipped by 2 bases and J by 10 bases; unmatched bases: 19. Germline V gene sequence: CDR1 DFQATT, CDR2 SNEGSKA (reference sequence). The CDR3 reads CSARPPDRELLGLSPLHF. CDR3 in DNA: TGCAGTGCTAGACCCCCGGACAGGGAATTATTAGGTTTATCACCCCTCCACTTT.

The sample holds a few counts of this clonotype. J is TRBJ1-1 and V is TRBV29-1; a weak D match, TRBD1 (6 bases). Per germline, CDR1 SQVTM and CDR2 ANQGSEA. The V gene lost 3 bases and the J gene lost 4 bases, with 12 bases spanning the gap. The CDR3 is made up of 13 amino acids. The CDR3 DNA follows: TGCAGCGTTGATGGGGGCGCGGGCACTGAAGCTTTCTTT. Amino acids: CSVDGGAGTEAFF.

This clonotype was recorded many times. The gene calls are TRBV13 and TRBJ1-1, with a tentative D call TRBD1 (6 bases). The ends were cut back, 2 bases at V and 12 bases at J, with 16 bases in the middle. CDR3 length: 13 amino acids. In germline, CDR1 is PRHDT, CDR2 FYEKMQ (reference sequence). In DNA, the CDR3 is TGTGCCAGCAGCTTAAAAGACAGGACGATGTCTTTCTTT. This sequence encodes CASSLKDRTMSFF.

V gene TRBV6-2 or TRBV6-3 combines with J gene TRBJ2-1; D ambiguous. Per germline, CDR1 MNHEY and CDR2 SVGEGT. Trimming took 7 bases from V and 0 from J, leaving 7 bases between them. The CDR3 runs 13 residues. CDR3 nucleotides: TGTGCCAGCACGGCTAGCTCCTACAATGAGCAGTTCTTC. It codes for CASTASSYNEQFF.

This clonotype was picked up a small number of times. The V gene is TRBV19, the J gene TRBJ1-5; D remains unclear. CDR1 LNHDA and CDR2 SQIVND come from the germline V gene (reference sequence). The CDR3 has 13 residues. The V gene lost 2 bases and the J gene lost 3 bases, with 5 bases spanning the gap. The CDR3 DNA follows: TGTGCCAGTAGTATAAGGGTCAATCAGCCCCAGCATTTT. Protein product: CASSIRVNQPQHF.